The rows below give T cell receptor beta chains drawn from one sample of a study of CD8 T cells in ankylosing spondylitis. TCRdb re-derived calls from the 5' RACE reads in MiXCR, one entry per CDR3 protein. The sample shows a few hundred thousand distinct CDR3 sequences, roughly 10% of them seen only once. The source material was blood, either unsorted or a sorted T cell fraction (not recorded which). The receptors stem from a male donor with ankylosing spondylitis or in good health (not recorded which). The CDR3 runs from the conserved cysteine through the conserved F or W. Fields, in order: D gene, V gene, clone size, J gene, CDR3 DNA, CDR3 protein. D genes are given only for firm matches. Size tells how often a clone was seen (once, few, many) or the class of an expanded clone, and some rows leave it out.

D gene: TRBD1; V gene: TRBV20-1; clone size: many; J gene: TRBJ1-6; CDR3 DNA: TGCAGTGCTGAAAGCGGACAGGGGACTTCACCCCTCCACTTT; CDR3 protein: CSAESGQGTSPLHF
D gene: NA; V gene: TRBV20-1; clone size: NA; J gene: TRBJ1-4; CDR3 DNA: TGCAGTGCTAGACTGCAGACAATCGGAGAAAAACTGTTTTTT; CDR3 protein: CSARLQTIGEKLFF
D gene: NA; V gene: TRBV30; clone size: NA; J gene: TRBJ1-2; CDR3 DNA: TGTGCCTGGACCATTCCGATGGCAGGGTTATATGGCTACACCTTC; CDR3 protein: CAWTIPMAGLYGYTF
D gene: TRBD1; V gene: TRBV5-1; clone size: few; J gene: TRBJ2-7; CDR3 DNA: TGCGCCAGCAGCGGAAGCGCCACAGGGGGCTACGAGCAGTACTTC; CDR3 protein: CASSGSATGGYEQYF
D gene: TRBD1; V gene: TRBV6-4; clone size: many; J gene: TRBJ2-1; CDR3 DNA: TGTGCCAGCGGTGACAGGGGAGGAACCAATGAGCAGTTCTTC; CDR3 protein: CASGDRGGTNEQFF
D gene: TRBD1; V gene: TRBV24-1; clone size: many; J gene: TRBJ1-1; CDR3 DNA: TGTGCCACCAGTGGTCGATCCGGGACAGGGGACACTGAAGCTTTCTTT; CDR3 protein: CATSGRSGTGDTEAFF
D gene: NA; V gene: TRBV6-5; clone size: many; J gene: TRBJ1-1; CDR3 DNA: TGTGCCAGCAGTTATGGTAGAGGGACGAACACTGAAGCTTTCTTT; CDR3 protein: CASSYGRGTNTEAFF
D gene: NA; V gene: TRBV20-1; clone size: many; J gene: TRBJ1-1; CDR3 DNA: TGCAGTGCTAGCTCAGAGGGTGATGAAGCTTTCTTT; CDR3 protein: CSASSEGDEAFF
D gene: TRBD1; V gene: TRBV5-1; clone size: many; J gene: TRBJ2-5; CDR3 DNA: TGCGCCAGCAGCTCAGGGGGCGCGGAGACCCAGTACTTC; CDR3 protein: CASSSGGAETQYF
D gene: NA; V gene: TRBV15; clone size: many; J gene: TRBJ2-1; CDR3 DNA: TGTGCCACCAGCAGAGATATGGCGGATGAGCAGTTCTTC; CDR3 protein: CATSRDMADEQFF
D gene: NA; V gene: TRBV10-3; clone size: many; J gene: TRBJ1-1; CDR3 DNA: TGTGCCATCAGTGAGTTTGCGGGGCTCGGCACTGAAGCTTTCTTT; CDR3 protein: CAISEFAGLGTEAFF
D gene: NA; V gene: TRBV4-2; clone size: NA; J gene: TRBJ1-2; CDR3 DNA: TGTGCCAGCAGCGCACTGTCTTCCGCAGACAGTCTCTATGGCTACACCTTC; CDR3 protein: CASSALSSADSLYGYTF
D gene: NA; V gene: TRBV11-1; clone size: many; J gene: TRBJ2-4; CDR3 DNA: TGTGCCAGCAGCTATCAACAAGGGGGTTCTCTAGCCAAAAACATTCAGTACTTC; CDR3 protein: CASSYQQGGSLAKNIQYF
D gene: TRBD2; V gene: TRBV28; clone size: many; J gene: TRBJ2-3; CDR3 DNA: TGTGCCAGCAGCCGGGGGGTGATAAAGGCAGATACGCAGTATTTT; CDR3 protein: CASSRGVIKADTQYF
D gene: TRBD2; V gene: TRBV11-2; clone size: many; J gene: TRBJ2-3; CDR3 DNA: TGTGCCAGCAGCCCCAAAACGGCGGGGGGCCTTTACACAGATACGCAGTATTTT; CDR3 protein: CASSPKTAGGLYTDTQYF
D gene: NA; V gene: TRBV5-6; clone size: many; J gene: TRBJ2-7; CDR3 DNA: TGTGCCAGCAGCTCAGACATCATCTACGAGCAGTACTTC; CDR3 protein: CASSSDIIYEQYF
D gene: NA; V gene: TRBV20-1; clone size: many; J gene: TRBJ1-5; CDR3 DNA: TGCAGTGCCCGGGCCCTTGGGGACAATCAGCCCCAGCATTTT; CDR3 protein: CSARALGDNQPQHF
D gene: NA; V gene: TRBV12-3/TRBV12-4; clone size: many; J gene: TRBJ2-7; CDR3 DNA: TGTGCCAGCAGTTTAGAGGGAGGAGAGCAGTACTTC; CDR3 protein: CASSLEGGEQYF
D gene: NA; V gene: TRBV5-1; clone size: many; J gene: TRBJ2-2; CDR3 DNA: TGCGCCAGCAGCTTGGCGGGCCCTACCACCGGGGAGCTGTTTTTT; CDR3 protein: CASSLAGPTTGELFF
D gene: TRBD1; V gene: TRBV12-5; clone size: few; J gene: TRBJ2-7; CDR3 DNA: TGTGCTAGTGGTCAACAGGGGAACGAGCAGTACTTC; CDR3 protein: CASGQQGNEQYF
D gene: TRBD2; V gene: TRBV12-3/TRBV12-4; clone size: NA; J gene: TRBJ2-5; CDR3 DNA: TGTGCCACAGGGCAAGGACCGGGACTAAAAGAGACCCAGTACTTC; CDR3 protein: CATGQGPGLKETQYF
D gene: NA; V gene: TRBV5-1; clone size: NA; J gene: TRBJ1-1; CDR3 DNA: TGCGCCAGCAGCTTGGGGACCACAGAAACTGAAGCTTTCTTT; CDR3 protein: CASSLGTTETEAFF
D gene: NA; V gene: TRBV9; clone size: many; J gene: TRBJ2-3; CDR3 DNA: TGTGCCAGCAGCGGATTCCTCTCATCAACCACAGATACGCAGTATTTT; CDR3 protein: CASSGFLSSTTDTQYF
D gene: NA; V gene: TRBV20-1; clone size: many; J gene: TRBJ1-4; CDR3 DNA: TGCAGTGCTAGCGGGTGGGCAACTAATGAAAAACTGTTTTTT; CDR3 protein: CSASGWATNEKLFF
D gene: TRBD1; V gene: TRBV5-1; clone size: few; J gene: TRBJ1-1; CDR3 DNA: TGCGCCAGCACCGGGACAGGGGGTGGTAACACTGAAGCTTTCTTT; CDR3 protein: CASTGTGGGNTEAFF
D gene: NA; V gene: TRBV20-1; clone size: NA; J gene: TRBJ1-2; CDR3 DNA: TGCAGTGTTAATTCCGTATTACAGGTTCGGGGCTACACCTTC; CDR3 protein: CSVNSVLQVRGYTF
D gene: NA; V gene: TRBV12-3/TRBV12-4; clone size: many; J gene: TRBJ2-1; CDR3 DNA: TGTGCCAGCAGTTCCGGATCCTCCAATGAGCAGTTCTTC; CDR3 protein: CASSSGSSNEQFF
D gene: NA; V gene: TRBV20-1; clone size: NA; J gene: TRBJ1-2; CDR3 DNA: TGCAGTGCTAGATCCGGGAACTATGGCTACACCTTC; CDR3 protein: CSARSGNYGYTF
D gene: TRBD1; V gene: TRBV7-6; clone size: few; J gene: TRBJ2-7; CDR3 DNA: TGTGCCAGCAGCCCAGGAGGTGACAGGGGCGCCGGCGAGCAGTACTTC; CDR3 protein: CASSPGGDRGAGEQYF
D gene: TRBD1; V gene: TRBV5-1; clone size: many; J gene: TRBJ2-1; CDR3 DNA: TGCGCCAGCAGCTTGGTGGGACAGAATAACAATGAGCAGTTCTTC; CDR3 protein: CASSLVGQNNNEQFF
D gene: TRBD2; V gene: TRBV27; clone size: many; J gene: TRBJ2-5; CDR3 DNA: TGTGCCAGCAGTCTCGGGACTAGCGGGTATCAAGAGACCCAGTACTTC; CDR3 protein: CASSLGTSGYQETQYF
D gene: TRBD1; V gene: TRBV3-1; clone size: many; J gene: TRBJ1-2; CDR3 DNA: TGTGCCAGCAGCGCTCAGGGGGCTGGTGGCTACACCTTC; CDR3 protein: CASSAQGAGGYTF
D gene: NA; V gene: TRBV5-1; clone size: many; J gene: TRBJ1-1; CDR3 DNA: TGCGCCAGCAGCTTGGAGCTGATGAACACTGAAGCTTTCTTT; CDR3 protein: CASSLELMNTEAFF